These 28 T cell receptor beta chains share one sample of origin, sequenced in a study of spatial heterogeneity in lung cancer. TCRdb analysed the 5' RACE reads with MiXCR anew, one entry per CDR3 protein. In the table there are under 150,000 distinct CDR3 sequences, 9% to 15% of which are singletons. The time point is: blood at routine non-recurrence follow-up after resection. Unsorted tumor, nontumor lung tissue or cryopreserved PBMC supplied the whole RNA. The material sequenced was PBMCs, taken at follow-up. The receptor set was obtained from a male donor with early-stage non-small cell lung cancer.

This clonotype showed up just a few times. The chain joins TRBV6-5 to TRBJ2-7; possibly TRBD2 for D (5 bases). The germline CDR1 and CDR2 sequences are MNHEY and SVGAGI. Trimming took 5 bases from V and 1 from J, leaving 12 bases between them. The CDR3 is 14 amino acids. The CDR3 region has the DNA TGTGCCAGCAGTCTAGCCCCACGTTCCTACGAGCAGTACTTC. Translating it yields CASSLAPRSYEQYF.

In this sample, this clonotype turned up a few times. The chain is built from TRBV29-1 and TRBJ2-4; 8 positions match TRBD2. The V gene's germline CDR1 is SQVTM and CDR2 ANQGSEA. J gave up 7 bases and V 4 bases, and 12 bases lay outside the gene matches. This CDR3 has 15 amino acids. CDR3 loop: CSVVPERGGANIQYF. For the CDR3, the DNA is TGCAGCGTTGTACCCGAACGGGGGGGCGCGAACATTCAGTACTTC.

The chain combines TRBV20-1 with TRBJ1-5; D possibly corresponds to TRBD1 (6 bases). Trimming pared 2 bases from V and 1 base from J, leaving 12 bases between. Per the germline V gene, CDR1 is DFQATT and CDR2 is SNEGSKA (reference sequence). The CDR3 length is 15 residues. The CDR3 coding sequence is TGCAGTGCTAGAACTACAGGGATAAGCAATCAGCCCCAGCATTTT. This encodes CSARTTGISNQPQHF.

The CDR3 sequence is CASRTSGPGTSSYEQYF. The CDR3 nucleotides read TGTGCCAGCAGAACCTCTGGCCCCGGGACTTCCTCCTACGAGCAGTACTTC. The chain has TRBV28 and TRBJ2-7; possible D gene TRBD2, 6 bases. The CDR3 contains 17 residues. V was shortened by 6 bases and J by 0 bases, with 21 bases between the two germline ends. Germline CDR1 is MDHEN and CDR2 is SYDVKM.

The sample holds many counts of this clonotype. V usage is TRBV27 and J usage is TRBJ2-7; D might be TRBD1 (6 bases). This CDR3 comprises 12 residues. Trimming removed 4 bases at V and 5 bases at J, with 9 bases between. The germline V gene encodes CDR1 MNHEY and CDR2 SMNVEV (reference sequence). As DNA, the CDR3 is TGTGCCAGCAGTTCCACAGGGAACGAGCAGTACTTC. Amino acid sequence: CASSSTGNEQYF.

A few counts support this clonotype. V gene TRBV7-2 combines with J gene TRBJ2-2; D gene ambiguous. Germline CDR1 reads SGHTA; CDR2 reads FQGNSA. V lost 2 bases, J lost 2 bases, and 12 bases lay in between. The CDR3 has 16 amino acids. The CDR3 sequence: CASSLRQAVNTGELFF. The CDR3 DNA is TGTGCCAGCAGCTTACGTCAGGCAGTCAACACCGGGGAGCTGTTTTTT.

This clonotype has just a few counts. V is TRBV7-9 and J is TRBJ1-1; the D gene is possibly TRBD1 (5 bases). This CDR3 has 15 residues. Between the trimmed V and J ends, which lost 6 bases and 1 base, there was a span of 15 bases. Germline CDR1 and CDR2: SEHNR and FQNEAQ (reference sequence). DNA for the CDR3: TGTGCCAGCAGTTTTAGAATTGGGGGGAACACTGAAGCTTTCTTT. The encoded protein is CASSFRIGGNTEAFF.

This clonotype has a handful of counts. Here the CDR3 DNA reads TGCAGTGCCGTAGGAGCAGGGGGCGTAAATCAGCCCCAGCATTTT. It codes for CSAVGAGGVNQPQHF. The chain is built from TRBV20-1 and TRBJ1-5; 8 positions agree with TRBD1. The CDR3 runs to 15 residues. Germline V lookup: CDR1 DFQATT, CDR2 SNEGSKA (reference sequence). V was pared by 6 bases and J by 4 bases, with 11 bases of the junction left unmatched.

This clonotype has a count of ten or more. V and J are TRBV7-9 and TRBJ2-1; D remains unclear. CDR3 size: 15 residues. Germline CDR1 is SEHNR and CDR2 is FQNEAQ (reference sequence). Trimming took 0 bases from V and 3 from J, leaving 9 bases between them. Written as DNA, the CDR3 is TGTGCCAGCAGCTTAGCTGCCGTGGGCTACAATGAGCAGTTCTTC. It specifies CASSLAAVGYNEQFF.

The V gene is TRBV7-9, the J gene TRBJ2-1, with 8 bases aligning to TRBD2. The CDR3 runs to 16 residues. The V and J ends lost 5 bases and 3 bases, in that order; junction bases with no gene match: 9. CDR1 and CDR2 (germline): SEHNR, FQNEAQ (reference sequence). The CDR3 sequence: CASSRTGTSFYNEQFF. In nucleotides, the CDR3 is TGTGCCAGCAGCCGAACCGGGACTAGTTTCTACAATGAGCAGTTCTTC.

This clonotype was seen more than once but under ten times. The genes are TRBV10-2 and TRBJ2-3; 7 nucleotides agree with TRBD2. Germline V CDR1 and CDR2: WSHSY, SAAADI. The ends lost 0 bases at V and 4 bases at J; junction bases unmatched: 7. The CDR3 has 16 amino acids. The CDR3 sequence is CASSESSGRRADTQYF. CDR3 in DNA: TGCGCCAGCAGTGAGTCCTCCGGGAGGCGAGCAGATACGCAGTATTTT.

This clonotype was observed many times. The J gene is TRBJ2-3, the V gene TRBV18, with 9 bases identical to TRBD2. V dropped 2 bases and J dropped 5; count of bases not matched to a gene: 2. This CDR3 contains 14 residues. Germline V gene lookup returns CDR1 KGHSH and CDR2 LQKENI. The CDR3 DNA reads TGTGCCAGCTCACCAAGCGGGGGGAAAGATACGCAGTATTTT. Encoded protein: CASSPSGGKDTQYF.

This clonotype has a handful of counts. V usage is TRBV12-3 or TRBV12-4 and J usage is TRBJ1-3; 7 positions match TRBD1. Trimming cost V 7 bases and J 0 bases; bases outside gene matches: 9. CDR3 length: 16 amino acids. The CDR3 DNA reads TGTGCCAGCACATCAGGGGGACAGAGCTCTGGAAACACCATATATTTT. Translating gives CASTSGGQSSGNTIYF.

This clonotype was seen ten or more times. This chain uses TRBV6-5 with TRBJ2-7; D ambiguous. V gave up 0 bases and J gave up 0 bases, with 12 bases separating them. Germline V CDR1 and CDR2: MNHEY, SVGAGI. The CDR3 is made up of 16 amino acids. CDR3 protein: CASSYSGFSSSYEQYF. The CDR3 DNA is TGTGCCAGCAGTTACTCAGGCTTTTCAAGCTCCTACGAGCAGTACTTC.

This clonotype was detected a few times. V usage is TRBV4-2 and J usage is TRBJ2-4; D gene unclear. The CDR3 is made up of 15 amino acids. Germline lookup yields CDR1 LGHNA and CDR2 YNFKEQ. Deletions cut 5 bases from V and 1 base from J, with 12 bases between. DNA of the CDR3: TGTGCCAGCAGCTCCCTCACCATGGCCAAAAACATTCAGTACTTC. It specifies CASSSLTMAKNIQYF.

This clonotype was picked up a small number of times. The chain links TRBV4-2 to TRBJ1-3, with unresolved D. Germline V CDR1 and CDR2: LGHNA, YNFKEQ. The CDR3 spans 17 residues. V lost 0 bases to trimming and J lost 1 base, with 13 bases between them. The CDR3 nucleotides are TGTGCCAGCAGCCAAGATGGGAAGGTAACGTCTGGAAACACCATATATTTT. This encodes CASSQDGKVTSGNTIYF.

This clonotype came up a few times. The V and J genes are TRBV5-6 and TRBJ1-5; a weak D match, TRBD1 (5 bases). V gave up 0 bases and J gave up 7 bases, with 11 bases separating them. Germline assignment: CDR1 SGHDT and CDR2 YYEEEE. The CDR3 is 14 residues long. CDR3 region: CASSLAGVYQPQHF. CDR3 nucleotides: TGTGCCAGCAGCTTGGCGGGGGTATACCAGCCCCAGCATTTT.

This clonotype has a count of ten or more. This chain uses TRBV10-3 with TRBJ2-3, with D possibly being TRBD1 (6 bases). Trimming removed 3 bases at V and 4 bases at J, with 8 bases between. The CDR3 is 13 residues long. Germline CDR1 reads ENHRY; CDR2 reads SYGVKD. CDR3: CAISEQGSDTQYF. In nucleotides, the CDR3 is TGTGCCATCAGTGAACAGGGTTCAGATACGCAGTATTTT.

This clonotype came up once. The rearrangement uses TRBV28 and TRBJ2-5; no clear D. Germline assignment: CDR1 MDHEN and CDR2 SYDVKM. V lost 5 bases and J 2 bases, leaving 9 bases between the germline ends. The CDR3 extends over 13 amino acids. The CDR3 spells CASSDFRQETQYF. The DNA for the CDR3 is TGTGCCAGCAGTGACTTTCGTCAAGAGACCCAGTACTTC.

This clonotype was detected ten times or more. This chain joins TRBV6-4 and TRBJ2-2; D is ambiguous. The CDR3 spans 13 residues. Germline CDR1 MRHNA, CDR2 SNTAGT. V lost 6 bases and J lost 1, with 6 bases in between. CDR3 coding DNA: TGTGCCAGCAGCCCGAAGAACACCGGGGAGCTGTTTTTT. Translated: CASSPKNTGELFF.

The V call is TRBV18, the J call TRBJ2-1; D uncertain. CDR3 length equals 12 residues. V shed 5 bases and J shed 7 bases, with 9 bases lying between them. In germline, CDR1 is KGHSH, CDR2 LQKENI. CDR3 in amino acids: CASSSRMNEQFF. CDR3 bases: TGTGCCAGCTCATCACGGATGAATGAGCAGTTCTTC.

The gene calls are TRBV6-2 or TRBV6-3 and TRBJ1-3; no clear D. Trimming left V 7 bases short and J 0 bases short, with 10 bases between. The CDR3 extends over 14 amino acids. The germline gives CDR1 MNHEY, CDR2 SVGEGT. The CDR3 region is CASIRGSSGNTIYF. The CDR3, as DNA: TGTGCCAGCATCCGTGGGAGCTCTGGAAACACCATATATTTT.

The rearrangement links TRBV3-1 to TRBJ2-3, with TRBD2 matching over 7 bases. Germline CDR1 reads LGHDT; CDR2 reads YNNKEL (reference sequence). Losses at the gene ends were 4 bases for V and 0 bases for J; bases not matched to a gene: 7. This CDR3 region has 16 residues. The CDR3 nucleotides are TGTGCCAGCAGCCTCCGGGGGGAAACTAGCACAGATACGCAGTATTTT. Translation gives CASSLRGETSTDTQYF.

This rearrangement joins TRBV6-2 or TRBV6-3 to TRBJ1-1; D not resolved. The V end was cut by 11 bases, the J end by 4 bases, with 14 bases between. The germline V gene has CDR1 MNHEY and CDR2 SVGEGT. The CDR3 is 12 residues long. In nucleotides, the CDR3 is TGTGCCGAGGGAAGGACGCGCACTGAAGCTTTCTTT. Encoded protein: CAEGRTRTEAFF.

This clonotype was counted only a few times. This sequence joins TRBV5-1 and TRBJ2-1, with 12 bases that match TRBD2. CDR3 length: 15 amino acids. Germline V CDR1 and CDR2: SGHRS, YFSETQ. V shed 4 bases, J shed 6 bases, and the junction held 5 bases outside the gene matches. The DNA for the CDR3 is TGCGCCAGCAGCAACCGACTAGCGGGGGCCAATGAGCAGTTCTTC. Its protein product is CASSNRLAGANEQFF.

This clonotype was counted only a few times. This chain uses TRBV2 with TRBJ1-6, with 7 bases fitting TRBD1. V trimming: 5 bases; J trimming: 13 bases; junction bases outside the gene matches: 11. CDR1 SNHLY and CDR2 FYNNEI come from the germline V gene. This CDR3 comprises 14 residues. Here the CDR3 DNA reads TGTGCCAGCAGTACTACAGGGGCCCAGGGGCCCCTCCACTTT. It codes for CASSTTGAQGPLHF.

This clonotype was seen many times. The chain couples TRBV4-3 to TRBJ2-1; the D is unclear. Deletions cut 0 bases from V and 2 bases from J, with 14 bases between. The CDR3 runs 17 residues. From germline, CDR1 is LGHNA and CDR2 YSLEER. This CDR3 is CASSQDRLTVAYNEQFF. The DNA of the CDR3 is TGCGCCAGCAGCCAAGATCGGCTGACTGTTGCCTACAATGAGCAGTTCTTC.

This clonotype was seen repeatedly, ten times or more. The chain joins TRBV28 to TRBJ2-3; D ambiguous. This CDR3 contains 13 residues. Germline V lookup: CDR1 MDHEN, CDR2 SYDVKM. Trimming took 6 bases from V and 10 from J, leaving 17 bases between them. The CDR3 reads CASSQPIVFPQYF. In DNA form, the CDR3 reads TGTGCCAGCAGCCAGCCTATAGTCTTTCCGCAGTATTTT.